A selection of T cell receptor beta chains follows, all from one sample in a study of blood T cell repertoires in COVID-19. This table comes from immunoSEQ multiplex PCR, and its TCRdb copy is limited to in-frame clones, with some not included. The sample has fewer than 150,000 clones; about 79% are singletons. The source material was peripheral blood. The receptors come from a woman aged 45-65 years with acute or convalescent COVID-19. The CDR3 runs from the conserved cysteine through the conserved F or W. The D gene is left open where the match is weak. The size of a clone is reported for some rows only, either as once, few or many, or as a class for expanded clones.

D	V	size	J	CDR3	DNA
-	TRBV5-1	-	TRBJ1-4	CASSFRGVANEKLFF	TGCGCCAGCAGCTTTCGGGGGGTAGCTAATGAAAAACTGTTTTTT
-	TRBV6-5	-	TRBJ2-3	CASISSTDTQYF	TGTGCCAGCATCTCTAGCACAGATACGCAGTATTTT
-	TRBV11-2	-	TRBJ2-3	CASSLAAGSSTDTQYF	TGTGCCAGCAGCTTAGCAGCAGGGTCTAGCACAGATACGCAGTATTTT
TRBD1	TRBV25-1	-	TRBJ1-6	CASTGQGSNSPLHF	TGTGCCAGCACCGGACAGGGCTCGAATTCACCCCTCCACTTT
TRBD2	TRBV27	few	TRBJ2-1	CASSFRGGHNEQFF	TGTGCCAGCAGTTTCCGCGGGGGTCACAATGAGCAGTTCTTC
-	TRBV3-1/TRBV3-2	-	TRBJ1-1	CASSQDMGASEAFF	TGTGCCAGCAGCCAAGATATGGGGGCTAGTGAAGCTTTCTTT
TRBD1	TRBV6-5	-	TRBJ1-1	CASSLDRVSEAFF	TGTGCCAGCAGCCTGGACAGGGTAAGTGAAGCTTTCTTT
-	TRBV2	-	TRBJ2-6	CASSEQVPTPAWANVLTF	TGTGCCAGCAGTGAACAAGTCCCAACTCCTGCCTGGGCCAACGTCCTGACTTTC
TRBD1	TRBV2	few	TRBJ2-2	CASSGDQGDTGELFF	TGTGCCAGCAGTGGGGACCAGGGGGACACCGGGGAGCTGTTTTTT
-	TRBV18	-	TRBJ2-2	CASSLTANTGELFF	TGTGCCAGCTCACTGACAGCGAACACCGGGGAGCTGTTTTTT
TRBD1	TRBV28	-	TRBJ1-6	CASTSPGQGNSPLHF	TGTGCCAGCACCTCACCGGGACAGGGGAATTCACCCCTCCACTTT
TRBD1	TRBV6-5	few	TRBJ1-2	CASNTGDYGYTF	TGTGCCAGCAATACAGGGGACTATGGCTACACCTTC
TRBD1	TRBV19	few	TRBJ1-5	CASTSGQGARQPQHF	TGTGCCAGTACCTCGGGACAGGGGGCTCGGCAGCCCCAGCATTTT
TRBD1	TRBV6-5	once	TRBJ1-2	CASSYGRGYGYTF	TGTGCCAGCAGTTACGGCAGGGGGTATGGCTACACCTTC
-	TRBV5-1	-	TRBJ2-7	CASSLSRGRDEQYF	TGCGCCAGCAGCTTGAGCAGGGGAAGAGACGAGCAGTACTTC
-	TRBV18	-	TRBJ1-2	CASSPSTGSNYGYTF	TGTGCCAGCTCACCATCTACAGGGAGTAACTATGGCTACACCTTC
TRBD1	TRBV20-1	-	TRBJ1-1	CSASNRGGLNTEAFF	TGCAGTGCAAGTAACAGGGGAGGCCTAAACACTGAAGCTTTCTTT
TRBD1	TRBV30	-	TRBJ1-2	CAWGQGQGYTF	TGTGCCTGGGGACAGGGGCAGGGCTACACCTTC
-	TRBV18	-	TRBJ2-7	CASSPPGARGAYEQYF	TGTGCCAGCTCACCACCGGGGGCCAGGGGGGCCTACGAGCAGTACTTC
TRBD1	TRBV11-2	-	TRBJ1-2	CASSLVGQGDGYTF	TGTGCCAGCAGCTTAGTCGGACAGGGGGATGGCTACACCTTC
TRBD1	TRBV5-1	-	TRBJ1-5	CASSPTGPNQPQHF	TGCGCCAGCAGCCCGACAGGGCCCAATCAGCCCCAGCATTTT
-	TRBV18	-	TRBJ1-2	CASSPRPGDGYTF	TGTGCCAGCTCACCACGGCCAGGGGATGGCTACACCTTC
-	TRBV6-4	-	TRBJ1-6	CARASPLHF	TGTGCCAGGGCCTCACCCCTCCACTTT
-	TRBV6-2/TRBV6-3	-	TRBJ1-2	CASSSKERSRGYTF	TGTGCCAGCAGTTCAAAGGAGCGATCCCGTGGCTACACCTTC
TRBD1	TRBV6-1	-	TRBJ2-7	CASREVGQESYEQYF	TGTGCCAGCAGGGAAGTCGGACAGGAAAGCTACGAGCAGTACTTC
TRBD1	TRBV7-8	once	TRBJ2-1	CASSLRDRGSYNEQFF	TGTGCCAGCAGCTTAAGGGACAGGGGGTCCTACAATGAGCAGTTCTTC
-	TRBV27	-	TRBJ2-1	CASSLLTVNEQFF	TGTGCCAGCAGCCTATTGACAGTAAATGAGCAGTTCTTC
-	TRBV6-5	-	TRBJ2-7	CASQGVSYEQYF	TGTGCCAGCCAAGGGGTCTCCTACGAGCAGTACTTC
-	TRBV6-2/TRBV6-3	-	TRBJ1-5	CASSYSGQTLSNQPQHF	TGTGCCAGCAGTTACTCCGGACAGACCCTCAGCAATCAGCCCCAGCATTTT
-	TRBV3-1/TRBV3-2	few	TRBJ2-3	CASSQAGSTDTQYF	TGTGCCAGCAGCCAAGCGGGGAGCACAGATACGCAGTATTTT
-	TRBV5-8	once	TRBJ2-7	CASSRGQASYEQYF	TGTGCCAGCAGCCGTGGGCAGGCCTCCTACGAGCAGTACTTC
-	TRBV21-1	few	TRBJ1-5	CASSKVWTHSNQPQHF	TGTGCCAGCAGCAAAGTGTGGACACATAGCAATCAGCCCCAGCATTTT
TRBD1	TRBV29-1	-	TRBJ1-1	CSAIQIRTGNTEAFF	TGCAGCGCCATTCAAATCCGGACAGGAAACACTGAAGCTTTCTTT
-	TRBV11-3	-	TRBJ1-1	CASSLGGDTEAFF	TGTGCCAGCAGCTTAGGCGGGGACACTGAAGCTTTCTTT
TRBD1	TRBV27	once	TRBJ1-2	CASSSQSGQIYGYTF	TGTGCCAGCAGTTCACAATCGGGACAGATCTATGGCTACACCTTC
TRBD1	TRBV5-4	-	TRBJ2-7	CASSYGTDSYEQYF	TGTGCCAGCAGCTACGGGACAGACTCCTACGAGCAGTACTTC
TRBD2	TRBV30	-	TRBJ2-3	CAWSVGTSGGVSTDTQYF	TGTGCCTGGAGTGTTGGGACTAGCGGGGGGGTAAGCACAGATACGCAGTATTTT
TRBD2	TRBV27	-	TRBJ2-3	CASSTTSGVTDTQYF	TGTGCCAGCAGTACGACTAGCGGGGTAACAGATACGCAGTATTTT
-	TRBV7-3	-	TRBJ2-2	CASSFTPNTGELFF	TGTGCCAGCAGCTTCACACCAAACACCGGGGAGCTGTTTTTT
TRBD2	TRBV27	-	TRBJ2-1	CASSRISSGGASSEQFF	TGTGCCAGCAGTCGGATCTCCAGCGGGGGGGCTTCTTCTGAGCAGTTCTTC
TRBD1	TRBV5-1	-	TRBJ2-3	CASSNRDRASDTQYF	TGCGCCAGCAGCAACCGGGACAGGGCATCAGATACGCAGTATTTT
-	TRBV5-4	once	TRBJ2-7	CASSPGTLSSYEQYF	TGTGCCAGCAGCCCCGGGACTCTAAGCTCCTACGAGCAGTACTTC
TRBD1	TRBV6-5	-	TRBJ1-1	CATERPGQGNTEAFF	TGTGCCACCGAACGACCGGGACAGGGGAACACTGAAGCTTTCTTT
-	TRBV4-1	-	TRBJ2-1	CASSQDGIDNEQFF	TGCGCCAGCAGCCAAGATGGTATAGACAATGAGCAGTTCTTC
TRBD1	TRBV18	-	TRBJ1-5	CASGGQTDQPQHF	TGTGCCAGCGGGGGACAGACGGATCAGCCCCAGCATTTT